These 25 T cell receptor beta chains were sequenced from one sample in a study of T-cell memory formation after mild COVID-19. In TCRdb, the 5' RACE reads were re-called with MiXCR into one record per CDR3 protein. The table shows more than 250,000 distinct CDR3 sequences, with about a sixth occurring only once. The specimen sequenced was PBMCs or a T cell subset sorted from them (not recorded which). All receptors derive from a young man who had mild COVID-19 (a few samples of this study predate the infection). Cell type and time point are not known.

The CDR3 DNA reads TGTGCCACCAGCACACTAGTTTCCTACGAGCAGTACTTC. Amino acids: CATSTLVSYEQYF. The chain has TRBV15 and TRBJ2-7; perhaps TRBD2 as D (5 bases). The V end lost 4 bases, the J end lost 1 base, and 8 bases lay between the germline ends. Germline V gives CDR1 LNHNV, CDR2 YYDKDF (reference sequence). The CDR3 spans 13 residues.

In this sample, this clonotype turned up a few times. The CDR3 is CASSYSTGTDEQYV. The CDR3 bases are TGTGCCAGCAGTTACTCGACAGGGACGGACGAGCAGTACGTC. This chain joins TRBV6-6 and TRBJ2-7; 7 bases agree with TRBD1. CDR1 is MNHNY and CDR2 is SVGAGI in the germline V gene (reference sequence). J lost 5 bases, V lost 0 bases, and 4 bases had no gene match. This CDR3 comprises 14 residues.

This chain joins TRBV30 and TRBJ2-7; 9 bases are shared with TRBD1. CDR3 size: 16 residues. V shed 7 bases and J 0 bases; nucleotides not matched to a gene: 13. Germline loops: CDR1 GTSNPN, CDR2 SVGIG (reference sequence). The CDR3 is CASLDPGQGNSYEQYF. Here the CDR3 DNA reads TGTGCCTCCCTGGATCCGGGACAGGGAAACTCCTACGAGCAGTACTTC.

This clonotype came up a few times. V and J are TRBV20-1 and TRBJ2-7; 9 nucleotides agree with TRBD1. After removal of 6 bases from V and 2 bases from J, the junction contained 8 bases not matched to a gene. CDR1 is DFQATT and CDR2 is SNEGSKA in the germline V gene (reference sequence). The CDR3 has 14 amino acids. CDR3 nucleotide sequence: TGCAGTGCGGCCAACAGGGGGCGGGCCTACGAGCAGTACGTC. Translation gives CSAANRGRAYEQYV.

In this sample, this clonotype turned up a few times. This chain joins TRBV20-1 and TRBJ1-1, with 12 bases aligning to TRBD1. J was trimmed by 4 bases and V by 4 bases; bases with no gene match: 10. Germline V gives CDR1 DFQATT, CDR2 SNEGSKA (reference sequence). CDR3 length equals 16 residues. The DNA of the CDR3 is TGCAGTGCTACAGGGACAGGGGGCCGGGGAGGCACTGAAGCTTTCTTT. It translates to CSATGTGGRGGTEAFF.

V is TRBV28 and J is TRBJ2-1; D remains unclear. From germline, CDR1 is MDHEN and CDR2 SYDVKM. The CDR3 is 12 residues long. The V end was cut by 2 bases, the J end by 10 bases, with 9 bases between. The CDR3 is CASSLVVREQFF. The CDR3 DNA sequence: TGTGCCAGCAGTTTAGTCGTGCGGGAGCAGTTCTTC.

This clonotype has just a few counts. DNA of the CDR3: TGTGCCATCAGTTCGGTACGGCCTGGGGCCAACGTCCTGACTTTC. Its translation is CAISSVRPGANVLTF. The rearrangement links TRBV10-3 to TRBJ2-6; D is uncertain. CDR1 and CDR2 (germline): ENHRY, SYGVKD. CDR3 size: 15 residues. V dropped 5 bases and J dropped 2 bases, with 10 bases sitting between them.

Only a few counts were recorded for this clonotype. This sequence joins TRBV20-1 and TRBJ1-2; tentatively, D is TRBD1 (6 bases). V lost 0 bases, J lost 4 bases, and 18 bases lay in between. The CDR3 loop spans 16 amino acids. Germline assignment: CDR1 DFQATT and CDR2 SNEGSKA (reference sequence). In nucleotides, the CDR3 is TGCAGTGCTAGAGATGGTTCGACAGGAGGCTCCTATGGCTACACCTTC. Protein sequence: CSARDGSTGGSYGYTF.

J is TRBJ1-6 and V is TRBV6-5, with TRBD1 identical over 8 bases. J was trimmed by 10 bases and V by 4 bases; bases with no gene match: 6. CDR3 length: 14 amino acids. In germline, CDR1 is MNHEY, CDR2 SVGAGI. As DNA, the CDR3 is TGTGCCAGCAGTTTTGCAGGGGGCTACTCACCCCTCCACTTT. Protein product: CASSFAGGYSPLHF.

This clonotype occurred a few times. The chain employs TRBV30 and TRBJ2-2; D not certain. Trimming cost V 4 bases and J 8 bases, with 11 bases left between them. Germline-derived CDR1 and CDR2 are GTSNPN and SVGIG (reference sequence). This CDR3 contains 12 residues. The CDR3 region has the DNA TGTGCCTGGACCCGTCCCGGAGGGGAGCTGTTTTTT. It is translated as CAWTRPGGELFF.

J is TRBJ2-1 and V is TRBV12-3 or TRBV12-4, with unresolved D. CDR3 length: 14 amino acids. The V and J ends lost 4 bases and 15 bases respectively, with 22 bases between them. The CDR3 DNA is TGTGCCAGCAGTTCGGATCAAGACGGAAAAAGAAGGTTCTTC. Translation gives CASSSDQDGKRRFF.

Here the CDR3 DNA reads TGCAGTGCTTTAACGGGGTTCTCCTACGAGCAGTACGTC. Encoded protein: CSALTGFSYEQYV. The J gene is TRBJ2-7, the V gene TRBV20-1; D possibly corresponds to TRBD2 (5 bases). The CDR3 sequence is 13 residues long. The V and J ends lost 5 bases and 0 bases respectively, with 11 bases between them. The germline gives CDR1 DFQATT, CDR2 SNEGSKA (reference sequence).

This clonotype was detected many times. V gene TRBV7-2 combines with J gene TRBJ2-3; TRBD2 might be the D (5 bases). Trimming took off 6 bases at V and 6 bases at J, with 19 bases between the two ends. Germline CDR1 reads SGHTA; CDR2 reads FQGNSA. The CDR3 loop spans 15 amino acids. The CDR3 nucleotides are TGTGCCAGCAGTCGAGGAGGAACGGCACAGGATACGCAGTATTTT. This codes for CASSRGGTAQDTQYF.

CDR3 nucleotides: TGTGCCAGCAGCCCGGCAGACAACTATGGCTACACCTTC. This encodes CASSPADNYGYTF. J is TRBJ1-2 and V is TRBV2; D is ambiguous. This CDR3 region has 13 residues. CDR1 and CDR2 (germline): SNHLY, FYNNEI. V lost 6 bases, J lost 2 bases, and 10 bases lay in between.

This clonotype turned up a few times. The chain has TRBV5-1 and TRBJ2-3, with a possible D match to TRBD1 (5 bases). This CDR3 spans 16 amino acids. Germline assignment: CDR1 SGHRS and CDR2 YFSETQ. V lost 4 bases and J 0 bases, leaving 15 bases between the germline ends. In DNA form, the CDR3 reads TGCGCCAGCAGCCTCGGAGAAGGACAAAGCACAGATACGCAGTATTTT. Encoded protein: CASSLGEGQSTDTQYF. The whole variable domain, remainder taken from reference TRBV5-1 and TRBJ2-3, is KAGVTQTPRYLIKTRGQQVTLSCSPISGHRSVSWYQQTPGQGLQFLFEYFSETQRNKGNFPGRFSGRQFSNSRSEMNVSTLELGDSALYLCASSLGEGQSTDTQYFGPGTRLTVL.

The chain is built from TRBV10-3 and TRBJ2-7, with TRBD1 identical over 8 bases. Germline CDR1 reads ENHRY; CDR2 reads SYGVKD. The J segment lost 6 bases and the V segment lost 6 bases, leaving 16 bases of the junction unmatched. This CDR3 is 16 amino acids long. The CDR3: CAISPPGVQGGIEQYF. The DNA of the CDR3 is TGTGCCATCAGCCCCCCCGGGGTACAGGGGGGTATCGAGCAGTACTTC.

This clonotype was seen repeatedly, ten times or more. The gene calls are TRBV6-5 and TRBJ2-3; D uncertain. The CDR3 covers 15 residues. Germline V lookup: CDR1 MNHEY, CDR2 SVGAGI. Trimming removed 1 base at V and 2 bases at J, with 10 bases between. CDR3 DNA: TGTGCCAGCAGTTACTTTCGGCAGAACACAGATACGCAGTATTTT. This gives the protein CASSYFRQNTDTQYF.

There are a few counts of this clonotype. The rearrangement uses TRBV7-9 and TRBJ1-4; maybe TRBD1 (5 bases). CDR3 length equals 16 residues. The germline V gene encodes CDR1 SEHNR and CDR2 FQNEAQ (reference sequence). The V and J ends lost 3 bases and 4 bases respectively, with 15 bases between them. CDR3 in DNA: TGTGCCAGCAGCTTGGGGTCCGGGGCCGGTAATGAAAAACTGTTTTTT. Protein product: CASSLGSGAGNEKLFF.

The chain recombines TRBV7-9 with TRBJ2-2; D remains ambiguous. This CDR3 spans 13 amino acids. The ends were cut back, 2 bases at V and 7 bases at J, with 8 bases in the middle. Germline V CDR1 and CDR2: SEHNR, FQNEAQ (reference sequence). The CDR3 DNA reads TGTGCCAGCAGCTTATACGATGGCGGGGAGCTGTTTTTT. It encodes CASSLYDGGELFF.

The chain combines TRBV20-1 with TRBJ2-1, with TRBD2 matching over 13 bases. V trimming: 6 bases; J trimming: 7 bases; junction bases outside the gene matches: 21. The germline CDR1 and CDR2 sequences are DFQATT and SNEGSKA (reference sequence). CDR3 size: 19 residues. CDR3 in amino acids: CSAPPRYRGLAGPGNEQFF. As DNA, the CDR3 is TGCAGTGCACCACCTAGGTATCGGGGACTAGCGGGGCCCGGGAATGAGCAGTTCTTC.

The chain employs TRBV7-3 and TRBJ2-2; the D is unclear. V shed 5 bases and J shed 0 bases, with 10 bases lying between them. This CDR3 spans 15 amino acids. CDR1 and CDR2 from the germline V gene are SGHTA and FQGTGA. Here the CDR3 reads CASSPLPTNTGELFF. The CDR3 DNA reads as TGTGCCAGCAGCCCGTTGCCCACGAACACCGGGGAGCTGTTTTTT.

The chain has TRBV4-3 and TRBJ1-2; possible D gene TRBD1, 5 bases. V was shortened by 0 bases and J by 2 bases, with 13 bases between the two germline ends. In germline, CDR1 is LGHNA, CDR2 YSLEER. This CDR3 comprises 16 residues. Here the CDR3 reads CASSQDPRGLNYGYTF. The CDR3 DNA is TGCGCCAGCAGCCAAGATCCCCGGGGGTTGAACTATGGCTACACCTTC.

The CDR3 DNA reads as TGTGCCAGCAGCGGCGGGGGGGCCTCGGAAGAGACCCAGTACTTC. The encoded protein is CASSGGGASEETQYF. The J gene is TRBJ2-5, the V gene TRBV7-2; 9 nucleotides agree with TRBD2. This CDR3 is built from 15 residues. Unmatched junction bases numbered 7, after V lost 5 bases and J lost 3 bases. Germline loops: CDR1 SGHTA, CDR2 FQGNSA. Variable domain in full (rest from reference TRBV7-2 and TRBJ2-5): GAGVSQSPSNKVTEKGKDVELRCDPISGHTALYWYRQSLGQGLEFLIYFQGNSAPDKSGLPSDRFSAERTGGSVSTLTIQRTQQEDSAVYLCASSGGGASEETQYFGPGTRLLVL.

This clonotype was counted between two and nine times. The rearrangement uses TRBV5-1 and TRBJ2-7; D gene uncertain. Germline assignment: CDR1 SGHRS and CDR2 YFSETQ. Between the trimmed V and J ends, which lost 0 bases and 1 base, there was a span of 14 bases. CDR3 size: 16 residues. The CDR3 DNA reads TGCGCCAGCAGCTTGGCCTCGGGCAGTTTATCCTACGAGCAGTACTTC. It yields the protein CASSLASGSLSYEQYF.

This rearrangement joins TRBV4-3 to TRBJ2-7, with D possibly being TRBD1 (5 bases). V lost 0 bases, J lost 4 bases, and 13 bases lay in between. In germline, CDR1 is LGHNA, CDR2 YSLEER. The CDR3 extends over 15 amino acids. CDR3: CASSQEWPGSYEQYF. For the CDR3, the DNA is TGCGCCAGCAGCCAAGAGTGGCCAGGGTCGTACGAGCAGTACTTC.